The clone carrying this TCR beta chain was recorded a few times. The antigen is unknown. The junction had 6 bases not matched to a gene; V was cut back by 3 bases and J by 1 base. CDR1 is SGHDT and CDR2 is YYEEEE in the germline V gene. This CDR3 is 18 amino acids long. This sample was taken from a study of cytotoxic CD8 clonotypes in ibrutinib-treated CLL. Study-level background: Response sampling took place at median 12 months of treatment, range 6 to 36.

Study results and limitations: Sustained-remission and progressing patients were not sampled at matched times.

Sequencing was designed to attain a depth spanning 1 in 200,000 to 1 in 1 million T cells. Here immunoSEQ multiplex PCR was the method, and the copy in TCRdb shows in-frame clones only, minus some. The data show fewer than 200,000 clones, with about four fifths seen just once and roughly 4.6% held by the top ten. The chain couples TRBV5-6 to TRBJ2-2, with TRBD2 identical over 13 bases. Material: PBMCs, obtained after 24 months of ibrutinib treatment. The source is a human donor with chronic lymphocytic leukemia. The CDR3 loop is CASSSGTSGVMNTGELFF. CDR3 sequence (DNA): TGTGCCAGCAGCTCCGGGACTAGCGGGGTTATGAACACCGGGGAGCTGTTTTTT.